The 27 T cell receptor beta chains below all came from one sample that was sequenced in a study of metastatic and nonmetastatic thyroid tumors. The entire patient cohort was treatment-naive prior to thyroid surgery. TCRdb reassembled clones from the PCR reads with MiXCR. The sample lists 30,000 or so clones, around 30% occurring once. Sequenced material: blood. The receptor set was obtained from a female donor with papillary thyroid cancer or a benign thyroid nodule (not recorded which). Some clones in this sample may be carry-over from other donors' samples.

V is TRBV9 and J is TRBJ2-2, with 10 bases matching TRBD1. CDR3 size: 16 residues. Germline CDR1 SGDLS, CDR2 YYNGEE. The ends lost 4 bases at V and 4 bases at J; junction bases unmatched: 7. CDR3 nucleotide sequence: TGTGCCAGCAGCCCAAGACAGGGGGCAAGCACCGGGGAGCTGTTTTTT. It translates to CASSPRQGASTGELFF.

Worth noting for this clone: Other DNA sequences within the sample encode an identical CDR3. The gene calls are TRBV5-1 and TRBJ2-7, with a possible D match to TRBD1 (5 bases). Germline loops: CDR1 SGHRS, CDR2 YFSETQ. The CDR3 is made up of 16 amino acids. The V gene lost 1 base and the J gene lost 3 bases, with 17 bases spanning the gap. DNA of the CDR3: TGCGCCAGCAGCTTGTCGGGTGGGGTGGACAACTACGAGCAGTACTTC. Translation: CASSLSGGVDNYEQYF.

This clone has a count of ten or more. CDR3 sequence reads: CASSLAAGGYNEQFF. DNA of the CDR3: TGTGCCAGCAGCTTAGCAGCGGGAGGCTATAATGAGCAGTTCTTC. The chain employs TRBV7-2 and TRBJ2-1; 9 bases line up with TRBD2. The V segment lost 0 bases and the J segment 7 bases; nucleotides outside the gene matches: 4. There are 15 residues in the CDR3. CDR1 SGHTA and CDR2 FQGNSA come from the germline V gene.

V gene TRBV5-1 combines with J gene TRBJ2-2, with D possibly matching TRBD1 (5 bases). Germline CDR1 reads SGHRS; CDR2 reads YFSETQ. Trimming took off 3 bases at V and 4 bases at J, with 10 bases between the two ends. The CDR3 contains 14 residues. The CDR3 nucleotides are TGCGCCAGCAGCTCAACAGGTTCCACCGGGGAGCTGTTTTTT. It yields the protein CASSSTGSTGELFF.

This clone was seen many times. The chain recombines TRBV20-1 with TRBJ2-1; TRBD2 matches 13 bases. This CDR3 is 15 amino acids long. After removal of 3 bases from V and 6 bases from J, the junction contained 5 bases not matched to a gene. The germline CDR1 and CDR2 sequences are DFQATT and SNEGSKA (reference sequence). In DNA form, the CDR3 reads TGCAGTGCTAGCGTACTAGCGGGAGGGCCCAATGAGCAGTTCTTC. Amino acid sequence: CSASVLAGGPNEQFF.

This clone was detected only once. V usage is TRBV4-2 and J usage is TRBJ2-2; 11 positions match TRBD1. V shed 6 bases and J 9 bases; nucleotides not matched to a gene: 15. This CDR3 contains 17 residues. Per germline, CDR1 LGHNA and CDR2 YNFKEQ. The CDR3 region has the DNA TGTGCCAGCAGTTCGTTTCGTGGACAGGGGGCGAACAGGGAGCTGTTTTTT. Its protein product is CASSSFRGQGANRELFF.

The chain carries TRBV5-6 and TRBJ1-3, with D uncertain. Trimming left V 0 bases short and J 0 bases short, with 4 bases between. CDR3 length: 14 residues. The V gene's germline CDR1 is SGHDT and CDR2 YYEEEE. DNA for the CDR3: TGTGCCAGCAGCTTGGGGCTCTCTGGAAACACCATATATTTT. Translation: CASSLGLSGNTIYF.

The CDR3 reads CASSSTGTGGHEQYF. In nucleotides, the CDR3 is TGTGCCAGCAGCTCGACCGGGACAGGGGGACACGAGCAGTACTTC. This rearrangement joins TRBV7-3 to TRBJ2-7, with TRBD1 matching 11 bases. V lost 4 bases, J lost 5 bases, and 7 bases stayed unmatched. Germline V gives CDR1 SGHTA, CDR2 FQGTGA. The length of the CDR3 is 15 residues.

The V and J genes are TRBV27 and TRBJ2-7, with a possible D match to TRBD2 (5 bases). The CDR3 has 14 amino acids. Trimming left V 5 bases short and J 0 bases short, with 11 bases between. Germline-derived CDR1 and CDR2 are MNHEY and SMNVEV (reference sequence). The CDR3 here is CASSPADYSYEQYF. CDR3 DNA: TGTGCCAGCAGTCCGGCCGACTACTCCTACGAGCAGTACTTC.

On this clone itself: The junction and the germline gene differ at one end; a read error may be behind it. The chain is built from TRBV18 and TRBJ2-3; D remains unclear. CDR1 is KGHSH and CDR2 is LQKENI in the germline V gene. This CDR3 contains 16 residues. CDR3 nucleotide sequence: TGTGCCATCTCACCACGTCGTGAAGCTAGCACAGATACGCAGTATTTT. This sequence encodes CAISPRREASTDTQYF.

There are a few counts of this clone. This sequence joins TRBV4-1 and TRBJ2-5; TRBD2 agrees at 16 bases. Trimming at V came to 3 bases and at J to 3 bases, leaving 10 bases not matched to a gene. Germline V gene sequence: CDR1 MGHRA, CDR2 YSYEKL. The CDR3 has 19 amino acids. The CDR3 nucleotides read TGCGCCAGCAGCCACCCGGGACTAGCGGGGGGGCCGTACAAAGAGACCCAGTACTTC. Translating gives CASSHPGLAGGPYKETQYF.

This clone was seen many times. The genes are TRBV5-1 and TRBJ1-6, with 8 bases matching TRBD1. V lost 1 base, J lost 2 bases, and 5 bases stayed unmatched. The germline gives CDR1 SGHRS, CDR2 YFSETQ. This CDR3 spans 17 amino acids. The CDR3, as DNA: TGCGCCAGCAGCTTGAAGGGACAGGAAGCCTATAATTCACCCCTCCACTTT. Translating it yields CASSLKGQEAYNSPLHF.

This clone has at least ten counts. The chain couples TRBV6-1 to TRBJ2-7; TRBD2 is a possible D gene (5 bases). The CDR3 runs 13 residues. The germline CDR1 and CDR2 sequences are MNHNS and SASEGT. V was pared by 4 bases and J by 3 bases, with 10 bases between. Written as DNA, the CDR3 is TGTGCCAGCAGTGTGAGGGAGCGCTACGAGCAGTACTTC. Translation gives CASSVRERYEQYF.

The chain uses TRBV20-1 and TRBJ2-3; D not certain. This CDR3 is built from 11 residues. Germline V gene sequence: CDR1 DFQATT, CDR2 SNEGSKA (reference sequence). Trimming cost V 3 bases and J 6 bases, with 7 bases left between them. CDR3 DNA sequence: TGCAGTGCTAGCGGTCGGGATACGCAGTATTTT. As protein: CSASGRDTQYF.

Many counts were recorded for this clone. The V gene is TRBV20-1, the J gene TRBJ2-3; D not resolved. Per the germline V gene, CDR1 is DFQATT and CDR2 is SNEGSKA (reference sequence). The ends were cut back, 0 bases at V and 0 bases at J, with 10 bases in the middle. This CDR3 has 15 amino acids. CDR3 region: CSARDDWVSTDTQYF. CDR3 coding DNA: TGCAGTGCTAGAGATGACTGGGTTAGCACAGATACGCAGTATTTT.

This clone showed up just a few times. This chain connects TRBV7-9 to TRBJ2-7, with D hard to call. The CDR3 sequence is 12 residues long. Germline V gene data show CDR1 as SEHNR and CDR2 as FQNEAQ (reference sequence). V dropped 1 base and J dropped 6 bases, with 7 bases sitting between them. The CDR3 reads CASSLDLSEQYF. Here the CDR3 DNA reads TGTGCCAGCAGCTTAGATTTATCCGAGCAGTACTTC.

This chain links TRBV5-1 with TRBJ2-2; perhaps TRBD1 as D (5 bases). V dropped 4 bases and J dropped 8 bases, with 18 bases sitting between them. The V gene's germline CDR1 is SGHRS and CDR2 YFSETQ. The CDR3 spans 15 residues. The CDR3 region has the DNA TGCGCCAGCAGCACCTGGACATGGATGCTAGGGGAGCTGTTTTTT. Protein sequence: CASSTWTWMLGELFF.

This clone was observed at least ten times. CDR3 in DNA: TGCAGTGCTAGGGGACTAGCGGGAGAGGGGTATTCCTACGAGCAGTACTTC. Protein product: CSARGLAGEGYSYEQYF. The chain joins TRBV20-1 to TRBJ2-7; TRBD2 matches at 14 bases. CDR1 and CDR2 (germline): DFQATT, SNEGSKA (reference sequence). The length of the CDR3 is 17 residues. Germline trimming cut 3 bases from V and 1 base from J; bases unmatched to any gene: 8.

This clone was counted at least ten times. The chain links TRBV20-1 to TRBJ2-3; 15 positions match TRBD2. Trimming took 5 bases from V and 1 from J; bases not matched to a gene: 13. Germline-derived CDR1 and CDR2 are DFQATT and SNEGSKA (reference sequence). The CDR3 sequence is 19 residues long. CDR3 sequence: CSASPRTSGRGTRTDTQYF. The DNA of the CDR3 is TGCAGTGCTTCGCCCCGGACTAGCGGGAGGGGGACCCGCACAGATACGCAGTATTTT.

This clone appeared many times. The chain links TRBV28 to TRBJ2-7; 8 nucleotides match TRBD2. V lost 3 bases, J lost 4 bases, and 8 bases stayed unmatched. CDR1 and CDR2 from the germline V gene are MDHEN and SYDVKM. CDR3 length equals 15 residues. The CDR3 spells CASSLPGLGLYEQYF. The DNA of the CDR3 is TGTGCCAGCAGTTTGCCGGGACTAGGACTTTACGAGCAGTACTTC. Drawing the rest from reference TRBV28 and TRBJ2-7, the complete variable domain is DVKVTQSSRYLVKRTGEKVFLECVQDMDHENMFWYRQDPGLGLRLIYFSYDVKMKEKGDIPEGYSVSREKKERFSLILESASTNQTSMYLCASSLPGLGLYEQYFGPGTRLTVT.

This clone is categorized as medium-sized (0.01 to 0.1%). The chain joins TRBV30 to TRBJ2-7; maybe TRBD1 (6 bases). Trimming left V 7 bases short and J 2 bases short, with 12 bases between. Germline V gene lookup returns CDR1 GTSNPN and CDR2 SVGIG (reference sequence). CDR3 length equals 12 residues. CDR3: CAFKQGTYEQYF. The DNA for the CDR3 is TGTGCCTTCAAACAGGGTACCTACGAGCAGTACTTC.

This clone was seen ten or more times. V usage is TRBV5-1 and J usage is TRBJ2-1, with D hard to call. The CDR3 is made up of 12 amino acids. Looked up from germline, CDR1 is SGHRS and CDR2 is YFSETQ. Trimming took 4 bases from V and 6 from J, leaving 8 bases between them. CDR3 region: CASSREGNEQFF. CDR3 DNA sequence: TGCGCCAGCAGCCGAGAAGGCAATGAGCAGTTCTTC.

The chain carries TRBV7-3 and TRBJ2-2; D uncertain. The CDR3 is 14 residues long. Germline CDR1 is SGHTA and CDR2 is FQGTGA. Trimming took off 2 bases at V and 0 bases at J, with 4 bases between the two ends. This CDR3 is CASSLVANTGELFF. The CDR3 coding sequence is TGTGCCAGCAGCTTAGTGGCGAACACCGGGGAGCTGTTTTTT.

A remark on this clone: This may stem from a read error, because a much larger clone lies one nucleotide away. The rearrangement links TRBV4-1 to TRBJ2-7; TRBD1 matches at 7 bases. The CDR3 sequence is 15 residues long. V was pared by 4 bases and J by 7 bases, with 13 bases of the junction left unmatched. From germline, CDR1 is MGHRA and CDR2 YSYEKL. The CDR3 loop reads CASSPEGECRGEQYF. The CDR3 nucleotides read TGCGCCAGCAGCCCTGAGGGTGAGTGCAGGGGGGAGCAGTACTTC.

This clone was observed many times. V is TRBV11-2 and J is TRBJ2-7, with D perhaps TRBD1 (6 bases). V was clipped by 4 bases and J by 6 bases, with 16 bases between them. Germline loops: CDR1 SGHAT, CDR2 FQNNGV. The CDR3 loop spans 14 amino acids. Here the CDR3 reads CASSSNRAMSEQYF. CDR3 nucleotides: TGTGCCAGCAGCTCGAACAGGGCCATGAGCGAGCAGTACTTC.

This clone was found many times. CDR3 DNA: TGCAGTGCGATGCGAAGGGACAGGGTGCAAGAGACCCAGTACTTC. Protein: CSAMRRDRVQETQYF. V usage is TRBV20-1 and J usage is TRBJ2-5; 9 positions agree with TRBD1. This CDR3 comprises 15 residues. V gave up 6 bases and J gave up 2 bases; unmatched junction bases: 10. CDR1 and CDR2 (germline): DFQATT, SNEGSKA (reference sequence).

In its sample, this clone was seen many times. The chain is built from TRBV9 and TRBJ2-1; D perhaps matches TRBD2 (6 bases). The CDR3 runs 16 residues. Trimming shortened V by 3 bases and J by 10 bases, and 23 bases separated the two germline ends. The germline gives CDR1 SGDLS, CDR2 YYNGEE. Written as DNA, the CDR3 is TGTGCCAGCAGCGCTCCTTTCGGGACTGTATCTTTCGAGCAGTTCTTC. As protein: CASSAPFGTVSFEQFF.